The clone carrying this T cell receptor (beta chain) was counted between two and nine times. Its target is not known. There are 14 residues in the CDR3. Germline V gives CDR1 WSHSY, CDR2 SAAADI. J was trimmed by 6 bases and V by 3 bases; bases with no gene match: 5. This entry belongs to a study of cytomegalovirus exposure and HLA in healthy donors. Points from the study as a whole: There were some V segments, including TRBV6-2 and TRBV6-3, excluded as indistinguishable. Per a prior analysis, the majority of TCR beta V segments were productive roughly 87% or roughly 30% of the time.

The PCR was carried out with 60 Vbeta primers and 13 Jbeta primers. The assay was immunoSEQ multiplex PCR, and TCRdb's table has in-frame clones only and misses some. The repertoire holds 58,000 or so clones, 75% seen once, with roughly 25% in the top ten. The rearrangement uses TRBV10-2 and TRBJ1-1; 9 bases agree with TRBD1. The clonotype originates from a woman aged 40 to 50 in good health and CMV-seropositive. Material: PBMCs. The CDR3 DNA reads TGCGCCAGCAGTGAATACAGGGGGCTGGCTGAAGCTTTCTTT. This encodes CASSEYRGLAEAFF.